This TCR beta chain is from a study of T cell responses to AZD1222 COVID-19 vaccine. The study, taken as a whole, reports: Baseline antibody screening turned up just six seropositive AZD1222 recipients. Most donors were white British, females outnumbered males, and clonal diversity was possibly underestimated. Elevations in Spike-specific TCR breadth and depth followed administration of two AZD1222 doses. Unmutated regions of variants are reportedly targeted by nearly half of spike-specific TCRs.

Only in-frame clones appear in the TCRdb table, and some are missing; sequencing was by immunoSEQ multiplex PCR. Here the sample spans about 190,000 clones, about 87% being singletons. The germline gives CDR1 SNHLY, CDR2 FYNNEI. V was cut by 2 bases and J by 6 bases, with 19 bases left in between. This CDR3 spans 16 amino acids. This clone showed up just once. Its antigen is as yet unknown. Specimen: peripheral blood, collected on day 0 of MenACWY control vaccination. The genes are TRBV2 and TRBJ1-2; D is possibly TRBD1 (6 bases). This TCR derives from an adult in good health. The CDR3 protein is CASSESGQITAHGYTF. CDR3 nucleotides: TGTGCCAGCAGTGAAAGTGGACAGATCACAGCGCATGGCTACACCTTC.